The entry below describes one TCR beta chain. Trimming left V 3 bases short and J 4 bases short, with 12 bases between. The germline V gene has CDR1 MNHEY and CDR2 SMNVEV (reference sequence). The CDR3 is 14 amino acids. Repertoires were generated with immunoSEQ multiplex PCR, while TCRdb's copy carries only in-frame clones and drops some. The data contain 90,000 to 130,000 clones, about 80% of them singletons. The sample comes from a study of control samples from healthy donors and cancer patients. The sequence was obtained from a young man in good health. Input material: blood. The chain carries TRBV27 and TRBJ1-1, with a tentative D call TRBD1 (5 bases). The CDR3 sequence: CASSFLKGLTEAFF. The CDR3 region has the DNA TGTGCCAGCAGTTTTTTGAAGGGGCTCACTGAAGCTTTCTTT.